A single T cell receptor (beta chain) is shown here with its context. Its target is not known. Repertoires were generated with immunoSEQ multiplex PCR, while TCRdb's copy carries only in-frame clones and drops some. The profile covers 4,200 or so clones, with approximately 90% appearing a single time and around 0.88% taken by the ten largest. These data belong to a study of PD-1 blockade in classical Hodgkin lymphoma. Study observations and caveats: Complete responders had baseline diversity similar to newly diagnosed patients. Reported baseline diversity: healthy donors highest, relapsed/refractory patients lowest. CD4+ TCR diversity climbed significantly by C4D1, unlike CD8+ TCR diversity.

Every patient experienced relapse after autologous stem cell transplantation, and brentuximab vedotin exposure varied. The study purified CD4+ T cells from thawed PBMCs using magnetic negative selection. CDR3 length: 15 amino acids. The germline gives CDR1 SGHRS, CDR2 YFSETQ. Trimming cost V 3 bases and J 8 bases; bases outside gene matches: 10. The material was CD4+ T cells from blood, obtained at baseline. The TCR was taken from a human donor with classical Hodgkin lymphoma. The rearrangement joins TRBV5-1 to TRBJ2-1; 8 nucleotides match TRBD1. The CDR3 coding sequence is TGCGCCAGCAGCTCTACAGGGGGGCAGTTGGATGAGCAGTTCTTC. Translating it yields CASSSTGGQLDEQFF.